The 6 T cell receptor beta chains given below trace back to one sample, sequenced in a study of CD8+ T cells in alopecia areata. Treatment noted: oral pan-JAK inhibitor, 5-10 mg twice daily. In each case, RNA was isolated and then reverse transcribed into cDNA as the sequencing template. Clones were read by immunoSEQ multiplex PCR, and TCRdb kept only the in-frame ones, dropping some. The sample has approximately 210,000 clones, 40% to 55% seen once. The source material was CD4+ T cells sorted from blood, sampled at roughly week 36, from a patient treated with tofacitinib. Source of these receptors: a human donor with alopecia areata.

The chain combines TRBV28 with TRBJ2-7; D might be TRBD2 (6 bases). Trimming stripped 3 bases from V and 2 bases from J, with 11 bases between. The CDR3 covers 14 residues. Germline V gene lookup returns CDR1 MDHEN and CDR2 SYDVKM. CDR3 bases: TGTGCCAGCAGTTTGTCCAGGGAGGCCTACGAGCAGTACTTC. This encodes CASSLSREAYEQYF.

This clone was recorded a few times. The rearrangement links TRBV4-1 to TRBJ2-4, with D perhaps matching TRBD1 (5 bases). The CDR3 has 19 residues. In germline, CDR1 is MGHRA, CDR2 YSYEKL. Trimming left V 1 base short and J 6 bases short, with 25 bases between. The chain's CDR3 is CASSQGTFRAVDTGNIQYF. The DNA of the CDR3 is TGCGCCAGCAGCCAAGGGACCTTCAGGGCGGTCGATACGGGAAACATTCAGTACTTC.

This clone has just a few counts. The chain recombines TRBV7-2 with TRBJ2-5; 9 bases agree with TRBD2. Germline CDR1 reads SGHTA; CDR2 reads FQGNSA. The junction had 5 bases not matched to a gene; V was cut back by 2 bases and J by 4 bases. The CDR3 sequence is 15 residues long. CDR3 in DNA: TGTGCCAGCAGCTTATCCGGGACTAGCAGAGAGACCCAGTACTTC. It yields the protein CASSLSGTSRETQYF.

This chain uses TRBV27 with TRBJ2-3; 15 bases are shared with TRBD2. Germline lookup yields CDR1 MNHEY and CDR2 SMNVEV (reference sequence). Losses at the gene ends were 2 bases for V and 5 bases for J; bases not matched to a gene: 5. The CDR3 has 17 residues. CDR3 amino acids: CASSLIGLAGGKDTQYF. CDR3 bases: TGTGCCAGCAGTTTAATCGGACTAGCGGGAGGGAAAGATACGCAGTATTTT.

This clone was counted only a few times. V and J are TRBV9 and TRBJ1-1; D gene uncertain. There are 13 residues in the CDR3. V was pared by 3 bases and J by 1 base, with 7 bases between. Germline loops: CDR1 SGDLS, CDR2 YYNGEE. Written as DNA, the CDR3 is TGTGCCAGCAGCGAAGGGCCGAACACTGAAGCTTTCTTT. It translates to CASSEGPNTEAFF. Full variable domain (missing parts from reference TRBV9 and TRBJ1-1): DSGVTQTPKHLITATGQRVTLRCSPRSGDLSVYWYQQSLDQGLQFLIQYYNGEERAKGNILERFSAQQFPDLHSELNLSSLELGDSALYFCASSEGPNTEAFFGQGTRLTVV.

This clone was counted only a few times. The chain couples TRBV5-1 to TRBJ2-5; 8 bases align to TRBD1. The CDR3 is 15 residues long. Trimming cost V 4 bases and J 1 base; bases outside gene matches: 6. Germline V gives CDR1 SGHRS, CDR2 YFSETQ. CDR3 residues: CASSLTTGVQETQYF. CDR3 DNA: TGCGCCAGCAGCCTGACGACAGGGGTCCAAGAGACCCAGTACTTC.